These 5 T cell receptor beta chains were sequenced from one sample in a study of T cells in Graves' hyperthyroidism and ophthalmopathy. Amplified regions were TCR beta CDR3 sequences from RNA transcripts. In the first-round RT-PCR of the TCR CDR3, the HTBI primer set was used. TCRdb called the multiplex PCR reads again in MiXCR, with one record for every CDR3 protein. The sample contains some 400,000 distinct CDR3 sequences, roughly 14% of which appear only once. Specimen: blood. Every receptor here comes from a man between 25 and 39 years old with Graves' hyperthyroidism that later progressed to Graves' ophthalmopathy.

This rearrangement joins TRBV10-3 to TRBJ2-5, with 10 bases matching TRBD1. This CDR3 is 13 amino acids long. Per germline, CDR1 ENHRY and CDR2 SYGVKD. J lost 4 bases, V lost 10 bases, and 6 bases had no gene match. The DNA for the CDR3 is TGTGCCACGGAGACAGGGGGCGGAGAGACCCAGTACTTC. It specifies CATETGGGETQYF.

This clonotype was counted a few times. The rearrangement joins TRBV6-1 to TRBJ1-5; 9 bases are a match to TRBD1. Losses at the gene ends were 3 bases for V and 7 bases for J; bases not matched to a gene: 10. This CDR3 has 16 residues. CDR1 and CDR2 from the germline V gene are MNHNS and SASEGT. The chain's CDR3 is CASSDGNRGLGQPQHF. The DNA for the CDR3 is TGTGCCAGCAGTGATGGGAACAGGGGGCTGGGGCAGCCCCAGCATTTT.

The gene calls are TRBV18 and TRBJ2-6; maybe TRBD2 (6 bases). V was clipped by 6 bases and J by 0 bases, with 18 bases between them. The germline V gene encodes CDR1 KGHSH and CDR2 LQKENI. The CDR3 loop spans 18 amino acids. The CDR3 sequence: CASSTGRGSGSGANVLTF. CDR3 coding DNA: TGTGCCAGCTCCACCGGGCGGGGCTCGGGCTCTGGGGCCAACGTCCTGACTTTC.

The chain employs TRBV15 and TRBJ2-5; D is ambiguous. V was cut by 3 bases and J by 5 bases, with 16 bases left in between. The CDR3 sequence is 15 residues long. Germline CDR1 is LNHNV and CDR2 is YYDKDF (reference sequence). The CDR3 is CATSSTLRAEETQYF. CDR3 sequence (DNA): TGTGCCACCAGCAGCACACTTAGGGCGGAGGAGACCCAGTACTTC.

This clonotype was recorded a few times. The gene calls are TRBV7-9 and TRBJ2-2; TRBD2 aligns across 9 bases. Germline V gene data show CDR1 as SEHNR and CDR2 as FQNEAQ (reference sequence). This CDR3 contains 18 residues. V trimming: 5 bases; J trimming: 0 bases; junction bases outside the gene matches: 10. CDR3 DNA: TGTGCCAGCAGCGCGGGGATTTTAGCGGGGGCGAACACCGGGGAGCTGTTTTTT. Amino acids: CASSAGILAGANTGELFF.